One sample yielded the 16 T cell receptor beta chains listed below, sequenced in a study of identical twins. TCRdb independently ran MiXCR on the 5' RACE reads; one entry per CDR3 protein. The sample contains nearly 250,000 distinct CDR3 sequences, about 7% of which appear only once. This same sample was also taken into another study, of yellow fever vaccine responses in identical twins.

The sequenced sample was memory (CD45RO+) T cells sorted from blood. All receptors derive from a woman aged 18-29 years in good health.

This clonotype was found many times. CDR3: CASSLVGFRTEAFF. As DNA, the CDR3 is TGTGCCAGCAGCTTAGTTGGATTCAGAACTGAAGCTTTCTTT. This chain links TRBV7-8 with TRBJ1-1; D not certain. The CDR3 spans 14 residues. Trimming shortened V by 1 base and J by 5 bases, and 11 bases separated the two germline ends. CDR1 and CDR2 (germline): SGHVS, FQNEAQ.

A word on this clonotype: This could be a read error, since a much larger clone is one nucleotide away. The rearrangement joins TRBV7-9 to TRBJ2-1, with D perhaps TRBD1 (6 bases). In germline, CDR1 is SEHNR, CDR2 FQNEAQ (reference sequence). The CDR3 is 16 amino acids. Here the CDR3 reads CVSSGQGGSSYNEQFF. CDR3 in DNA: TGTGTCAGCAGTGGGCAAGGGGGAAGCTCCTACAATGAGCAGTTCTTC.

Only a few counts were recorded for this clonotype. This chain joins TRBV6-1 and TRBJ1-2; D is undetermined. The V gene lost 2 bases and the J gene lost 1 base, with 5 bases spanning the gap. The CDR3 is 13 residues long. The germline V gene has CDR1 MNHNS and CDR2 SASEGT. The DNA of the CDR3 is TGTGCCAGCAGTGAACTGCTTAACTATGGCTACACCTTC. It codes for CASSELLNYGYTF.

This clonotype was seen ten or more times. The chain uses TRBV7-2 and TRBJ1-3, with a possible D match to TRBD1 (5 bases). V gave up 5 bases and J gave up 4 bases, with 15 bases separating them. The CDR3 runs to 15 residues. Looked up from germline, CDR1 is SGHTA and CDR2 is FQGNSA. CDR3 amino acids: CASSLVGGLGNTIYF. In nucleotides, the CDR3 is TGTGCCAGCAGCCTGGTGGGGGGTTTAGGAAACACCATATATTTT.

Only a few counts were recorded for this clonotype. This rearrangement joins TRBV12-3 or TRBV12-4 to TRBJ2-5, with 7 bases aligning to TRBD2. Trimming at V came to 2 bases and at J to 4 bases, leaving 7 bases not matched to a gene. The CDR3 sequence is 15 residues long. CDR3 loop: CASSLFSGIGETQYF. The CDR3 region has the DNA TGTGCCAGCAGTTTATTCAGCGGGATTGGAGAGACCCAGTACTTC.

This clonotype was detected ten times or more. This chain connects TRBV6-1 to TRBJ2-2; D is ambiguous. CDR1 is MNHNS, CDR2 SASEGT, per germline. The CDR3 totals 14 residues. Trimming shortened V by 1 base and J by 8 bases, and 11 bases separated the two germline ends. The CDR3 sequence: CASSEGLEAGELFF. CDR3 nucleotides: TGTGCCAGCAGTGAAGGGTTAGAGGCTGGGGAGCTGTTTTTT.

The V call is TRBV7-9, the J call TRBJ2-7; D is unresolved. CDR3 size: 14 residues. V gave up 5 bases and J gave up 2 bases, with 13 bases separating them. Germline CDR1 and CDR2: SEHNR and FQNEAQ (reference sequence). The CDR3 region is CASSLTAGAYEQYF. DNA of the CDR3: TGTGCCAGCAGCCTAACTGCCGGAGCCTACGAGCAGTACTTC.

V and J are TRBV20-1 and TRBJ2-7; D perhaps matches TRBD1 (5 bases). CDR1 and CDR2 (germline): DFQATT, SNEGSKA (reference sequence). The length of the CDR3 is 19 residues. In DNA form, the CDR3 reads TGCTGGGGTAAAGGTCAGGGCCCCAAGACTGTCTCCGAACTCTACGAGCAGTACTTC. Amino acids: CWGKGQGPKTVSELYEQYF.

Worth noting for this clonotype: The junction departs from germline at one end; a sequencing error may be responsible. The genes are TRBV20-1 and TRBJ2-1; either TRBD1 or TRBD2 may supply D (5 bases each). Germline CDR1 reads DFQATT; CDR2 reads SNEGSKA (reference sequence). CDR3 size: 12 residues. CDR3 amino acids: CGSGRNYNEQFF. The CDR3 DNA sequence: TGTGGGTCGGGGCGGAACTACAATGAGCAGTTCTTC.

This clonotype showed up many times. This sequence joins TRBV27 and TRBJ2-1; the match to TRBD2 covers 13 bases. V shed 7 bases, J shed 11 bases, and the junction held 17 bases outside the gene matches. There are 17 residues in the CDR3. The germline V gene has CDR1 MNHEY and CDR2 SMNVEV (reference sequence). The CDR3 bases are TGTGCCAGCACTCCAAACCTACTAGCGGGAGGGCCTCGGAAGCAGTTCTTC. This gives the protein CASTPNLLAGGPRKQFF.

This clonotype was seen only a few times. The CDR3 DNA reads as TGTGCCAGCTCACCCAGACTAGCGGGGGGAAAAGATACGCAGTATTTT. It codes for CASSPRLAGGKDTQYF. The chain couples TRBV18 to TRBJ2-3; TRBD2 aligns across 13 bases. Trimming at V came to 3 bases and at J to 5 bases, leaving 5 bases not matched to a gene. The germline V gene has CDR1 KGHSH and CDR2 LQKENI. This CDR3 is 16 amino acids long.

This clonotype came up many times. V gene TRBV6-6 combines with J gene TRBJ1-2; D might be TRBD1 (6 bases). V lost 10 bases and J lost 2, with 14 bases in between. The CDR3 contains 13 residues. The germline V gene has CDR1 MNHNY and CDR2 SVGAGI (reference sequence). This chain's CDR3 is CATLRGGNYGYTF. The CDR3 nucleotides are TGTGCCACCTTGAGGGGGGGGAACTATGGCTACACCTTC.

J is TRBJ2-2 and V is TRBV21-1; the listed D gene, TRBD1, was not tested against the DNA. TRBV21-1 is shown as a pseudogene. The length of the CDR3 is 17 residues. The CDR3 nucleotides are TGTGCCAGCAGCTCCCGTCGAGACACAACGAACACCGGGGAGCTGTTTTTT. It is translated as CASSSRRDTTNTGELFF.

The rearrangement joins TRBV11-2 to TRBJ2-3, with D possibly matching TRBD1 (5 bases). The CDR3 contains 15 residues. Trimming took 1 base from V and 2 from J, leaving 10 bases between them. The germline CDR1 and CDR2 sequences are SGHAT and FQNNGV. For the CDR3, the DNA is TGTGCCAGCAGCTTAGTGGGGCACTACACAGATACGCAGTATTTT. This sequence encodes CASSLVGHYTDTQYF.

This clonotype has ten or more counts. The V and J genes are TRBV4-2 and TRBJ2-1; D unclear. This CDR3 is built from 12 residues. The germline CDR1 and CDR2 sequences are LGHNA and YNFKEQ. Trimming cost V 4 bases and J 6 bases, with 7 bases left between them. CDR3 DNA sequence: TGTGCCAGCAGCCGAAACAGCAATGAGCAGTTCTTC. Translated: CASSRNSNEQFF.

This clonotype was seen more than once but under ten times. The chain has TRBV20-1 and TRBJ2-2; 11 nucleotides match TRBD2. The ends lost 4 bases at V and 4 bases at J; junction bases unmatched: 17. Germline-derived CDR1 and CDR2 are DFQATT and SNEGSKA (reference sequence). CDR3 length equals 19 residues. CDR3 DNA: TGCAGTGCTACATCTAGCGGGGGGCCGGCCCTGCGTAGCACCGGGGAGCTGTTTTTT. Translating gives CSATSSGGPALRSTGELFF.